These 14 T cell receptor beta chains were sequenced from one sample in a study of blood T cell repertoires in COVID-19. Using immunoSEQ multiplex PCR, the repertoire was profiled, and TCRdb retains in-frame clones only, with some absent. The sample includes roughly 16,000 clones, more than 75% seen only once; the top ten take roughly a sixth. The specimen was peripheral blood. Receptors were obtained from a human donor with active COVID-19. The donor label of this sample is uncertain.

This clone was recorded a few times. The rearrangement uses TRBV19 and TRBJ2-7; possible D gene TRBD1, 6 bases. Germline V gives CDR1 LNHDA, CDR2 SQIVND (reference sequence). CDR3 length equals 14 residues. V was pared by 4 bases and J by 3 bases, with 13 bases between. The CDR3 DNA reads TGTGCCAGTAGTACATCCGGGACATACTACGAGCAGTACTTC. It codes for CASSTSGTYYEQYF.

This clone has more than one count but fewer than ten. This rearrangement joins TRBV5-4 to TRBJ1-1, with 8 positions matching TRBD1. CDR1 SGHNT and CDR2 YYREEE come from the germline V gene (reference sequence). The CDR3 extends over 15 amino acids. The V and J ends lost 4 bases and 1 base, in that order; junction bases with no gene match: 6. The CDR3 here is CASSPWTGTNTEAFF. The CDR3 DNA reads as TGTGCCAGCAGCCCTTGGACAGGGACGAACACTGAAGCTTTCTTT.

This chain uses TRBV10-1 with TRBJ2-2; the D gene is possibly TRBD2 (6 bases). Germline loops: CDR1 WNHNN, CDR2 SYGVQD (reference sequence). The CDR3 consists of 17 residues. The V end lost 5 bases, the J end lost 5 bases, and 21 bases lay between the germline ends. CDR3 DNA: TGCGCCAGCAGTTTCCGGGACTCCAAGTTGGGAACCGGGGAGCTGTTTTTT. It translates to CASSFRDSKLGTGELFF.

CDR3 region: CASRGGAATQFF. The CDR3 bases are TGTGCCAGCAGGGGGGGAGCGGCTACGCAGTTCTTC. This chain joins TRBV5-5 and TRBJ2-1; D might be TRBD2 (6 bases). CDR3 length equals 12 residues. With 5 bases removed from V and 12 bases from J, the gap between germline ends came to 15 bases. Germline CDR1 and CDR2: SGHKS and YYEKEE (reference sequence).

The CDR3 reads CASSLLNTLGQENTGELFF. Here the CDR3 DNA reads TGTGCCAGCAGCTTACTGAATACCCTTGGACAGGAAAACACCGGGGAGCTGTTTTTT. The chain joins TRBV5-8 to TRBJ2-2, with TRBD1 identical over 7 bases. The germline V gene has CDR1 SGHTS and CDR2 YDEGEE. The CDR3 spans 19 residues. Germline trimming cut 2 bases from V and 2 bases from J; bases unmatched to any gene: 15.

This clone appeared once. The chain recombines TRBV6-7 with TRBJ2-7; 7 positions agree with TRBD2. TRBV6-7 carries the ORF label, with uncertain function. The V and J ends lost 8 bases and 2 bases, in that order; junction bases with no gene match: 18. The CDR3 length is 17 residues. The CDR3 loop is CASGSPRASGITYEQYF. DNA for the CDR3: TGTGCCAGCGGTTCCCCTAGGGCTAGCGGCATCACCTACGAGCAGTACTTC.

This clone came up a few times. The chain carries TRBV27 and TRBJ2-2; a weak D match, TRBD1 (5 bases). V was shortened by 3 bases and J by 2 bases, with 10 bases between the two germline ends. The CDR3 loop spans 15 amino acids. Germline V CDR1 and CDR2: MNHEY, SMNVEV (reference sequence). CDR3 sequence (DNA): TGTGCCAGCAGTTTGACAGATTCTAACACCGGGGAGCTGTTTTTT. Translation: CASSLTDSNTGELFF.

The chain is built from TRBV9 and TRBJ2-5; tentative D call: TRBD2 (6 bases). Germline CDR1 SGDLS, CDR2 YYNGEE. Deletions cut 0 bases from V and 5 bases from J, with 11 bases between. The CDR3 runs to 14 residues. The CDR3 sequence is CASSVGVEGETQYF. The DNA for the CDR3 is TGTGCCAGCAGCGTAGGAGTGGAGGGGGAGACCCAGTACTTC.

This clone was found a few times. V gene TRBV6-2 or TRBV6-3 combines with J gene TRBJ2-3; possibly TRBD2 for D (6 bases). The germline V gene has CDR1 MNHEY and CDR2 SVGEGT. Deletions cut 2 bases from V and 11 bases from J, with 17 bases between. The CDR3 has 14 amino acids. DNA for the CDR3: TGTGCCAGCAGTTACGTAGGGGTAGCCGGGGGGCAGTATTTT. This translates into CASSYVGVAGGQYF.

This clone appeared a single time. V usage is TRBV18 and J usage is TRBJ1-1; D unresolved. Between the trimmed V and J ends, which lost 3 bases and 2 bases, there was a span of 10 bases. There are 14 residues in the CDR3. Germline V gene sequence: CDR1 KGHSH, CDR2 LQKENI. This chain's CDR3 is CASSPAGTNTEAFF. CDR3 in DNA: TGTGCCAGCTCACCCGCCGGTACCAACACTGAAGCTTTCTTT.

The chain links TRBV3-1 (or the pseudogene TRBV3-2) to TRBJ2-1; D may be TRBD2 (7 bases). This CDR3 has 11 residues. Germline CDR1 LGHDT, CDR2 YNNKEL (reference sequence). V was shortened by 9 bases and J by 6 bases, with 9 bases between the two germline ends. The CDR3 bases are TGTGCCAGTCGGGGGGCCAATGAGCAGTTCTTC. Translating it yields CASRGANEQFF.

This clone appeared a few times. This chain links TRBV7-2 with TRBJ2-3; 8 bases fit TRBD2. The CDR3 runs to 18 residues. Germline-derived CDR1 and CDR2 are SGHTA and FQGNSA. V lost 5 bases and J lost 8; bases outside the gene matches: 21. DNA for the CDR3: TGTGCCAGCAGCCTCCGATACCCCCCCAGCGGGGGTCCTCGTACGCAGTATTTT. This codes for CASSLRYPPSGGPRTQYF.

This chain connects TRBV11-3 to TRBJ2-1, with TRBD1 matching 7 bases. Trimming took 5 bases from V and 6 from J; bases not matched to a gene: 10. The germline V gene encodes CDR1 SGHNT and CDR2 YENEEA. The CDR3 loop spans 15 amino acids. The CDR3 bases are TGTGCCAGCAGCACCGGGACAGTTAAACCCAATGAGCAGTTCTTC. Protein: CASSTGTVKPNEQFF.

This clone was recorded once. In DNA, the CDR3 is TGTGCCAGCAGCCAAGATCATCCGGGATATGGCTACACCTTC. Translating it yields CASSQDHPGYGYTF. The J gene is TRBJ1-2, the V gene TRBV3-1 (or the pseudogene TRBV3-2); D gene uncertain. The CDR3 length is 14 residues. Germline-derived CDR1 and CDR2 are LGHDT and YNNKEL (reference sequence). Trimming shortened V by 0 bases and J by 5 bases, and 10 bases separated the two germline ends.